The clone carrying this T cell receptor (beta chain) was seen more than once but under ten times. Its antigen is undetermined. The record originates from a study of beta chain features in type 1 diabetes. Study-level background: All of the samples together had around 110,000,000 sorted cells examined. Findings and caveats of the study: All four CD4+ subsets from Type 1 diabetes patients carried moderately but significantly shorter TCRB CDR3s. HLA influence on TCRB rearrangement stayed unresolved here. Within patients, naive, central memory and Treg TCRB repertoires seemed more similar than within healthy donors.

From germline, CDR1 is LNHDA and CDR2 SQIVND (reference sequence). The CDR3 length is 15 residues. Germline trimming cut 3 bases from V and 13 bases from J; bases unmatched to any gene: 13. cDNA synthesis used the whole RNA isolate, giving expressed TCRB sequences. Reads from naive, central memory and regulatory T cell samples averaged roughly 3.8 million. Produced via immunoSEQ multiplex PCR; TCRdb's table is partial and in-frame only. Found here are some 360,000 clones, 8.5% to 10% of them singletons; the top ten hold around 0.66%. The source is a man aged 25 to 40 with type 1 diabetes. Sequencing used central memory CD4+ T cells from blood. The chain carries TRBV19 and TRBJ2-1; 9 positions agree with TRBD1. CDR3 nucleotides: TGTGCCAGTAGTATTAGGGACAGGGTGGGGGATCTACAGTTCTTC. Translation gives CASSIRDRVGDLQFF. Using reference TRBV19 and TRBJ2-1 for the parts outside the CDR3, the full variable domain is DGGITQSPKYLFRKEGQNVTLSCEQNLNHDAMYWYRQDPGQGLRLIYYSQIVNDFQKGDIAEGYSVSREKKESFPLTVTSAQKNPTAFYLCASSIRDRVGDLQFFGPGTRLTVL.